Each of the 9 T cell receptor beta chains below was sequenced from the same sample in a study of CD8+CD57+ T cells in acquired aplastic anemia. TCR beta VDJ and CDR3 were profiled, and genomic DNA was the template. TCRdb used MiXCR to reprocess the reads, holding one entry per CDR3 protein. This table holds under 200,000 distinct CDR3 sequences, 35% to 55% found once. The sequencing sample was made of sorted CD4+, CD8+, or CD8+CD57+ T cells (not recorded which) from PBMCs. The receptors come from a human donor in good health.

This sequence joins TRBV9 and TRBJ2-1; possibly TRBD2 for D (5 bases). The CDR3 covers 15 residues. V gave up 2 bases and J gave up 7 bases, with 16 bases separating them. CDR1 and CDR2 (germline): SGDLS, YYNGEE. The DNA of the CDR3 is TGTGCCAGCAGCGTGGCTAGCAGCATGGTAAATGAGCAGTTCTTC. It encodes CASSVASSMVNEQFF.

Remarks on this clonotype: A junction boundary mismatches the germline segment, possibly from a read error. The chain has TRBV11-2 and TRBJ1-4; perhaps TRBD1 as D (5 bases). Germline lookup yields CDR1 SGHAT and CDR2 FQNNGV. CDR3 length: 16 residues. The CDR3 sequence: CANSFVTGLGNEKLSF. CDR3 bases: TGTGCCAACAGCTTCGTAACGGGACTGGGCAATGAAAAACTGTCTTTT.

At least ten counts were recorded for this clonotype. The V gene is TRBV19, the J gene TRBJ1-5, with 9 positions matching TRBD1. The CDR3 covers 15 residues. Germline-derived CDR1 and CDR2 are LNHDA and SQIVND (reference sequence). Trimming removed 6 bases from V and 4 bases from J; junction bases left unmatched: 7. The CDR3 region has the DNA TGTGCCAGTAGCCCCGGGACAGGGCTAAATCAGCCCCAGCATTTT. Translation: CASSPGTGLNQPQHF. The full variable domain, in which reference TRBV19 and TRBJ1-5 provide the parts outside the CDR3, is DGGITQSPKYLFRKEGQNVTLSCEQNLNHDAMYWYRQDPGQGLRLIYYSQIVNDFQKGDIAEGYSVSREKKESFPLTVTSAQKNPTAFYLCASSPGTGLNQPQHFGDGTRLSIL.

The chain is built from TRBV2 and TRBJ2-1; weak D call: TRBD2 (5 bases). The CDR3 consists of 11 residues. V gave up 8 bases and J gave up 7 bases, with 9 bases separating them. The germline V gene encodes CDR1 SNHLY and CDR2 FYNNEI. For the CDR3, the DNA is TGTGCCAGCCATCGGGGAAATGAGCAGTTCTTC. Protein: CASHRGNEQFF.

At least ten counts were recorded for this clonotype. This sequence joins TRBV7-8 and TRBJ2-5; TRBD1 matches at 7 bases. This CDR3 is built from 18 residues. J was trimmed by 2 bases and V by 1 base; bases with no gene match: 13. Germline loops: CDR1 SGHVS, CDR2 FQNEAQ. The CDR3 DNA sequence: TGTGCCAGCAGCTTAGACGCGATGAGGGGGCGGCATCAAGAGACCCAGTACTTC. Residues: CASSLDAMRGRHQETQYF. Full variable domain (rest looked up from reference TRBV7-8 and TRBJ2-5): GAGVSQSPRYKVAKRGQDVALRCDPISGHVSLFWYQQALGQGPEFLTYFQNEAQLDKSGLPSDRFFAERPEGSVSTLKIQRTQQEDSAVYLCASSLDAMRGRHQETQYFGPGTRLLVL.

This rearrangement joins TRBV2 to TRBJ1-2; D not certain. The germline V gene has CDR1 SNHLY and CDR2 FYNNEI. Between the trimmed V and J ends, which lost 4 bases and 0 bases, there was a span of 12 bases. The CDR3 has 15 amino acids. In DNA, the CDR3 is TGTGCCAGCAGTGCCGACCCGACCTCTAACTATGGCTACACCTTC. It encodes CASSADPTSNYGYTF.

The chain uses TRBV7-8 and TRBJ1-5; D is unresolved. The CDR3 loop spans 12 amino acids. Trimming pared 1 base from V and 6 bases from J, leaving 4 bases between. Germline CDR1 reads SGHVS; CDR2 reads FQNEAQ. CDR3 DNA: TGTGCCAGCAGCTTAGATGCTCAGCCCCAGCATTTT. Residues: CASSLDAQPQHF.

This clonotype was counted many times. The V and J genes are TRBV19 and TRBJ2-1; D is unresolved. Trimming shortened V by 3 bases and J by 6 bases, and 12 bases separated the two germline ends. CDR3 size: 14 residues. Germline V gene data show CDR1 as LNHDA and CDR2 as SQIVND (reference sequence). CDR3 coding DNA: TGTGCCAGTAGTATCCAATTAACATCCAATGAGCAGTTCTTC. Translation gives CASSIQLTSNEQFF.

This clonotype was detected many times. The DNA of the CDR3 is TGTGCCAGCAGTTACGGACTAGCGGGAGGGTTCTACGAGCAGTACTTC. Protein product: CASSYGLAGGFYEQYF. V gene TRBV6-5 combines with J gene TRBJ2-7; 15 bases fit TRBD2. This CDR3 is 16 amino acids long. Germline V gene sequence: CDR1 MNHEY, CDR2 SVGAGI. V shed 2 bases and J 3 bases; nucleotides not matched to a gene: 2.